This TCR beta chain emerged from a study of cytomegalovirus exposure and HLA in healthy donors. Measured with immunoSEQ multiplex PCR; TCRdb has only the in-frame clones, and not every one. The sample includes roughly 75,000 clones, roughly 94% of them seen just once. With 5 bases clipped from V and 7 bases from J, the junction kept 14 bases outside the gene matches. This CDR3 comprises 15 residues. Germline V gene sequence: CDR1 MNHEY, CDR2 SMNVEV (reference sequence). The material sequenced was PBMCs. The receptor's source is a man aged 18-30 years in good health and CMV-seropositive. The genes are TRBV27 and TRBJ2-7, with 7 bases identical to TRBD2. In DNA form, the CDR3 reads TGTGCCAGCAGTGCAACCGGGACTATTCTTGGGGAGCAGTACTTC. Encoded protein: CASSATGTILGEQYF.